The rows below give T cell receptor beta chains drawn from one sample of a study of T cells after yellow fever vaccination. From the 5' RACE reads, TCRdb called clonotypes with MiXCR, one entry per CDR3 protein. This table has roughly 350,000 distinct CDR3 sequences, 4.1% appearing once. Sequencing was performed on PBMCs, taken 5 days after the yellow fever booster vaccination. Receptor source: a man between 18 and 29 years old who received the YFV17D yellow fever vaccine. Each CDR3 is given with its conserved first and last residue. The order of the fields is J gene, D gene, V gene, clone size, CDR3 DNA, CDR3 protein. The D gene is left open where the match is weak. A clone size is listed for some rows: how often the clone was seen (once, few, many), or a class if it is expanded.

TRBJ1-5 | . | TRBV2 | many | TGTGCCAGCAGTGATCCGGTAGGCAATCAGCCCCAGCATTTT | CASSDPVGNQPQHF
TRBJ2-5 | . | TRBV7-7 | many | TGTGCCAGCAGCCCTACTAGCACTGGAGAGACCCAGTACTTC | CASSPTSTGETQYF
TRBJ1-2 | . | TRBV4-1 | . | TGCGCCAGCAGCCAGGACGAGGGAGGGGACGGCTACACCTTC | CASSQDEGGDGYTF
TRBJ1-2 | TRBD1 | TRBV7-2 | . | TGTGCCAGCAGCTTAGTAGGGCTAGGGGGCAGCGGTGGCTACACCTTC | CASSLVGLGGSGGYTF
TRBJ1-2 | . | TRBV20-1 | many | TGCAGTGCCTTGAGCGAGTATGGCTACACCTTC | CSALSEYGYTF
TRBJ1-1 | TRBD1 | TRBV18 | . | TGTGCCAGCTCACTACAGGGGGTTCGAACTGAAGCTTTCTTT | CASSLQGVRTEAFF
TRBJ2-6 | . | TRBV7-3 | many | TGTGCCAGCAGCATAACAAGTCTCTCTGGGGCCAACGTCCTGACTTTC | CASSITSLSGANVLTF
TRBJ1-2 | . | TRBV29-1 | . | TGCAGCGCACAATGGGGGCCCAACTATGGCTACACCTTC | CSAQWGPNYGYTF
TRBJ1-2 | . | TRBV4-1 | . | TGCGCCAGCAGCCCCGGGCCGGTCTATGGCTACACCTTC | CASSPGPVYGYTF
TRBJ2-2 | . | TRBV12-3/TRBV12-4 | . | TGTGCCAGCAGTTTAGGGGGAACAGGTCCGTACACCGGGGAGCTGTTTTTT | CASSLGGTGPYTGELFF
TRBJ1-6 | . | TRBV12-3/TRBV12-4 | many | TGTGCCAGCAGCCCCGCTGGGTTTAATTCACCCCTCCACTTT | CASSPAGFNSPLHF
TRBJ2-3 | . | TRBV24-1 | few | TGTGCCACCAGTGAGGAGTCAGATACGCAGTATTTT | CATSEESDTQYF
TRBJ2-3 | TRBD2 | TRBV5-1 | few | TGCGCCAGCAGGCGACCCGGGGGACTAGTTCCAGATACGCAGTATTTT | CASRRPGGLVPDTQYF
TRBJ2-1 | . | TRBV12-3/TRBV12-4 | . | TGTGCCAGCAGAAGACAGAACAATGAGCAGTTCTTC | CASRRQNNEQFF
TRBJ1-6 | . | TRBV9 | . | TGTGCCAGCAGCGTAGGTGGTGGACTGGAGACCCTCCACTTT | CASSVGGGLETLHF